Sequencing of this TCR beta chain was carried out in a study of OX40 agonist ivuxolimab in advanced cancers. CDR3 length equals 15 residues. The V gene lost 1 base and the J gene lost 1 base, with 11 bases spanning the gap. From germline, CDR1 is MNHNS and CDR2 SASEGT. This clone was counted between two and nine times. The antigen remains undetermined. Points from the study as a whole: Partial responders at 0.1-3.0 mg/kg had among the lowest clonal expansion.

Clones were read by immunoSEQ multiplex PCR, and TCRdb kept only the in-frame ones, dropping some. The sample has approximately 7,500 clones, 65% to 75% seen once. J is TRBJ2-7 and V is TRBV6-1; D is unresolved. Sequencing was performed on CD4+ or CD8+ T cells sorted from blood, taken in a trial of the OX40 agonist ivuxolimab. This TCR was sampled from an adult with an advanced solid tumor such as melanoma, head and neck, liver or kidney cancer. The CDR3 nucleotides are TGTGCCAGCAGTGAAGGAAAGGGTTTATCCTACGAGCAGTACTTC. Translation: CASSEGKGLSYEQYF.